The 10 T cell receptor beta chains listed next were all sequenced from one sample in a study of graft-versus-host responses after intestinal transplantation. The assay was immunoSEQ multiplex PCR, and TCRdb's table has in-frame clones only and misses some. The table includes around 71,000 clones, around 90% detected once. The specimen comprised bone marrow, sampled around 720 days after intestinal transplantation. The source is a human patient who received an intestinal transplant, so some T cells may come from the graft donor.

This rearrangement joins TRBV4-1 to TRBJ2-1; TRBD1 agrees at 9 bases. The CDR3 extends over 15 amino acids. Unmatched junction bases numbered 18, after V lost 6 bases and J lost 15 bases. CDR1 MGHRA and CDR2 YSYEKL come from the germline V gene. CDR3 DNA sequence: TGCGCCAGCAGTACACAGGGGGCCATCCTCTCCCCAACGTTCTTC. It specifies CASSTQGAILSPTFF.

The chain employs TRBV4-2 and TRBJ1-2; D is unclear. Germline-derived CDR1 and CDR2 are LGHNA and YNFKEQ. V shed 6 bases and J shed 0 bases, with 8 bases lying between them. The CDR3 has 13 residues. The CDR3: CASRVETNYGYTF. CDR3 DNA: TGTGCCAGCAGGGTTGAAACTAACTATGGCTACACCTTC.

V usage is TRBV2 and J usage is TRBJ2-3; 13 bases are shared with TRBD2. Germline loops: CDR1 SNHLY, CDR2 FYNNEI. This CDR3 contains 14 residues. The junction had 6 bases not matched to a gene; V was cut back by 6 bases and J by 9 bases. CDR3 sequence (DNA): TGTGCCAGCAGACTACTAGCGGGGGGGCCGACGCAGTATTTT. Translated: CASRLLAGGPTQYF.

The chain couples TRBV9 to TRBJ2-2; TRBD2 might be the D (5 bases). Germline loops: CDR1 SGDLS, CDR2 YYNGEE. The V end was cut by 6 bases, the J end by 7 bases, with 13 bases between. This CDR3 is built from 13 residues. The CDR3 bases are TGTGCCAGCACTTCACTAGTGGACGGGGAGCTGTTTTTT. Encoded protein: CASTSLVDGELFF.

The chain is built from TRBV2 and TRBJ2-3; 13 nucleotides agree with TRBD2. Germline CDR1 SNHLY, CDR2 FYNNEI. The CDR3 has 18 amino acids. V shed 0 bases, J shed 3 bases, and the junction held 6 bases outside the gene matches. CDR3 DNA: TGTGCCAGCAGTGAAGCGCGGACTAGCGGGAGAGGGACAGATACGCAGTATTTT. It encodes CASSEARTSGRGTDTQYF.

J is TRBJ2-7 and V is TRBV6-6; 9 positions agree with TRBD2. Per germline, CDR1 MNHNY and CDR2 SVGAGI (reference sequence). The CDR3 consists of 14 residues. Unmatched junction bases numbered 3, after V lost 2 bases and J lost 4 bases. CDR3 nucleotide sequence: TGTGCCAGCAGTTACGAGACTAGCGGATACGAGCAGTACTTC. Translated: CASSYETSGYEQYF.

The chain employs TRBV5-6 and TRBJ2-2; a possible D gene is TRBD2 (5 bases). CDR1 and CDR2 from the germline V gene are SGHDT and YYEEEE. The CDR3 is 15 residues long. Trimming took off 4 bases at V and 6 bases at J, with 16 bases between the two ends. CDR3 DNA sequence: TGTGCCAGCAGCGGACCCCTGGGGAGCTCCGGGGAGCTGTTTTTT. It translates to CASSGPLGSSGELFF.

This rearrangement joins TRBV5-6 to TRBJ2-7; 15 nucleotides agree with TRBD2. The CDR3 runs 15 residues. The germline CDR1 and CDR2 sequences are SGHDT and YYEEEE. Trimming removed 4 bases from V and 4 bases from J; junction bases left unmatched: 3. The CDR3 region has the DNA TGTGCCAGCAGCCCAGGACTAGCGGGAGGGTACGAGCAGTACTTC. The encoded protein is CASSPGLAGGYEQYF.

This clone showed up just once. The chain employs TRBV6-6 and TRBJ1-2; D is possibly TRBD1 (5 bases). Trimming pared 5 bases from V and 8 bases from J, leaving 12 bases between. CDR3 length equals 12 residues. CDR1 MNHNY and CDR2 SVGAGI come from the germline V gene (reference sequence). CDR3: CASSTSGYGYTF. The CDR3 bases are TGTGCCAGCAGTACCTCAGGGTACGGCTACACCTTC.

The chain joins TRBV2 to TRBJ1-2, with TRBD1 matching over 7 bases. CDR1 SNHLY and CDR2 FYNNEI come from the germline V gene. Germline trimming cut 6 bases from V and 6 bases from J; bases unmatched to any gene: 13. This CDR3 has 15 amino acids. CDR3 amino acids: CASRLDTGVYNGYTF. CDR3 in DNA: TGTGCCAGCAGGCTTGACACAGGGGTTTATAATGGCTACACCTTC.